This paragraph reports one TCR beta chain. Its matching antigen is unknown. CDR3 length equals 16 residues. CDR1 is MGHRA, CDR2 YSYEKL, per germline. Trimming took 4 bases from V and 4 from J, leaving 17 bases between them. These data are taken from a study of T cell responses to AZD1222 COVID-19 vaccine. Overall study findings and caveats: Donors were mostly white British, more females; clonal diversity possibly underestimated. Regions left unmutated in variants are reportedly the target of nearly half of spike-specific TCRs. Just 5 or 6 AZD1222 recipients tested seropositive at baseline.

TCRdb's table, derived via immunoSEQ multiplex PCR, lists solely in-frame clones and lacks some. The profile shows about 150,000 clones, about 92% of them singletons. The source is an adult who received the AZD1222 COVID-19 vaccine. Specimen: peripheral blood, collected 28 days after the second AZD1222 dose. The chain has TRBV4-1 and TRBJ2-1; either TRBD1 or TRBD2 may supply D (5 bases each). The CDR3: CASSRIFGAAYNEQFF. The CDR3 DNA reads TGCGCCAGCAGCCGAATTTTCGGGGCCGCATACAATGAGCAGTTCTTC.